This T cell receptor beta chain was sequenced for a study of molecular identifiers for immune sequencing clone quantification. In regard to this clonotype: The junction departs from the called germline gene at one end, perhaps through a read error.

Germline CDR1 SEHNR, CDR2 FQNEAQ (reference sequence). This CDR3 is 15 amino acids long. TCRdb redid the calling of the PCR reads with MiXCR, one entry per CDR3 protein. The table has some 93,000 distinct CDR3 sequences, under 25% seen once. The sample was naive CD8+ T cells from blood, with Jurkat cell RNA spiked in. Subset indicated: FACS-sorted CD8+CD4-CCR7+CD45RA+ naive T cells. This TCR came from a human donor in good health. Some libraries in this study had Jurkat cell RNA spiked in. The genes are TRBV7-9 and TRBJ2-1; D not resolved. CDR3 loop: CAGSPPWLSYNEQFF. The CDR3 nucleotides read TGTGCCGGCAGCCCCCCCTGGCTATCCTACAATGAGCAGTTCTTC.